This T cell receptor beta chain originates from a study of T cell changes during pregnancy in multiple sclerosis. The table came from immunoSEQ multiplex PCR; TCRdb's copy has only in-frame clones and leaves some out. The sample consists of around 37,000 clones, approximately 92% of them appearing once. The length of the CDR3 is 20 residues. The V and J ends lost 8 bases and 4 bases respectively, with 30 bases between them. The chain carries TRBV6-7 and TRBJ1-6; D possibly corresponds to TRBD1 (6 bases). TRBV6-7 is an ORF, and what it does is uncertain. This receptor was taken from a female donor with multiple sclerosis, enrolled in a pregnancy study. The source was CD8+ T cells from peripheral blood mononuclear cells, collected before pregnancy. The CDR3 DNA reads TGTGCCAGCGGCCATGAGCCTACAGGGCACCGTCCCTTTTATAATTCACCCCTCCACTTT. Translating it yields CASGHEPTGHRPFYNSPLHF.